This T cell receptor (beta chain) was documented in a study of T cells after yellow fever vaccination. The table lists this clonotype with a few counts. TCRdb re-analysed the 5' RACE reads in MiXCR, keeping a single row per CDR3 protein. The repertoire holds about 340,000 distinct CDR3 sequences, with around 12% as singletons. The origin of this receptor is a man aged 18 to 30 who received the YFV17D yellow fever vaccine. The specimen comprised CD4+ T cells sorted from PBMCs, sampled 15 days after the yellow fever booster vaccination.

The CDR3 loop is CASRFGAGGETQYF. CDR3 in DNA: TGTGCCAGCAGATTCGGGGCCGGGGGAGAGACCCAGTACTTC. The chain employs TRBV6-1 and TRBJ2-5, with D perhaps matching TRBD2 (6 bases). Germline V gene sequence: CDR1 MNHNS, CDR2 SASEGT. This CDR3 is built from 14 residues. Trimming shortened V by 6 bases and J by 4 bases, and 15 bases separated the two germline ends.